These 19 T cell receptor beta chains originate from one sample sequenced in a study of OX40 agonist ivuxolimab in advanced cancers. Clones were read by immunoSEQ multiplex PCR, and TCRdb kept only the in-frame ones, dropping some. The table has 15,000 to 20,000 clones, 83% seen once; the top ten hold roughly 12%. Sequencing used CD4+ or CD8+ T cells sorted from blood, obtained in a trial of the OX40 agonist ivuxolimab. The receptors shown here come from an adult with an advanced solid tumor such as melanoma, head and neck, liver or kidney cancer.

The rearrangement uses TRBV28 and TRBJ1-4; no clear D gene. CDR1 and CDR2 from the germline V gene are MDHEN and SYDVKM. V was clipped by 5 bases and J by 4 bases, with 20 bases between them. This CDR3 has 17 amino acids. CDR3 sequence: CASSRPVAAGINEKLFF. CDR3 DNA sequence: TGTGCCAGCAGTCGTCCGGTGGCAGCTGGAATTAATGAAAAACTGTTTTTT. The whole variable domain, filled in from reference TRBV28 and TRBJ1-4, reads DVKVTQSSRYLVKRTGEKVFLECVQDMDHENMFWYRQDPGLGLRLIYFSYDVKMKEKGDIPEGYSVSREKKERFSLILESASTNQTSMYLCASSRPVAAGINEKLFFGSGTQLSVL.

This chain uses TRBV4-3 with TRBJ2-3, with a weak D call TRBD1 (6 bases). V shed 1 base and J shed 7 bases, with 18 bases lying between them. This CDR3 is built from 16 residues. Germline V gene data show CDR1 as LGHNA and CDR2 as YSLEER. In DNA, the CDR3 is TGCGCCAGCAGCCAAGCGGAGGCAGGGGATTTAAATACGCAGTATTTT. Encoded protein: CASSQAEAGDLNTQYF.

The chain has TRBV4-1 and TRBJ2-1; 7 bases are shared with TRBD2. V was pared by 3 bases and J by 5 bases, with 7 bases of the junction left unmatched. Germline CDR1 MGHRA, CDR2 YSYEKL. CDR3 length: 15 residues. CDR3 nucleotide sequence: TGCGCCAGCAGCCAGGTGACTAGCCCGGACAATGAGCAGTTCTTC. Protein: CASSQVTSPDNEQFF.

The chain carries TRBV18 and TRBJ2-7; 10 bases map to TRBD2. This CDR3 is built from 14 residues. Germline lookup yields CDR1 KGHSH and CDR2 LQKENI. V lost 2 bases and J lost 6; bases outside the gene matches: 4. The CDR3 bases are TGTGCCAGCTCACCAAGCGGGGGGGCCGTCGAGCAGTACTTC. Amino acids: CASSPSGGAVEQYF.

The rearrangement joins TRBV6-1 to TRBJ2-1; perhaps TRBD1 as D (6 bases). The length of the CDR3 is 15 residues. Germline V CDR1 and CDR2: MNHNS, SASEGT. Trimming pared 5 bases from V and 4 bases from J, leaving 15 bases between. In nucleotides, the CDR3 is TGTGCCAGCAGTTCGGACAGAGCCGGGTACAATGAGCAGTTCTTC. The encoded protein is CASSSDRAGYNEQFF.

The rearrangement links TRBV6-6 to TRBJ1-2; D gene uncertain. The ends were cut back, 6 bases at V and 2 bases at J, with 10 bases in the middle. The CDR3 consists of 13 residues. Germline-derived CDR1 and CDR2 are MNHNY and SVGAGI (reference sequence). The CDR3 DNA follows: TGTGCCAGCAGATTACAGCCAAACTATGGCTACACCTTC. Encoded protein: CASRLQPNYGYTF.

The CDR3 DNA reads as TGTGCCAGCAGTATCGCGGGACCCCCCACAGATACGCAGTATTTT. It specifies CASSIAGPPTDTQYF. The gene calls are TRBV2 and TRBJ2-3; the D gene is possibly TRBD2 (6 bases). The germline V gene has CDR1 SNHLY and CDR2 FYNNEI. The CDR3 spans 15 residues. The V end lost 5 bases, the J end lost 2 bases, and 14 bases lay between the germline ends.

This clone was observed a handful of times. The rearrangement uses TRBV9 and TRBJ2-5; maybe TRBD2 (5 bases). Deletions cut 0 bases from V and 1 base from J, with 10 bases between. Germline V gene data show CDR1 as SGDLS and CDR2 as YYNGEE. The CDR3 has 15 amino acids. CDR3 region: CASSVDPGLQETQYF. CDR3 DNA sequence: TGTGCCAGCAGCGTAGACCCCGGACTCCAAGAGACCCAGTACTTC. Based on the CDR3 plus reference TRBV9 and TRBJ2-5, the full variable domain is DSGVTQTPKHLITATGQRVTLRCSPRSGDLSVYWYQQSLDQGLQFLIQYYNGEERAKGNILERFSAQQFPDLHSELNLSSLELGDSALYFCASSVDPGLQETQYFGPGTRLLVL.

The chain joins TRBV7-7 to TRBJ2-1; 7 bases align to TRBD2. The germline gives CDR1 SSHAT, CDR2 FNYEAQ (reference sequence). This CDR3 is 15 amino acids long. J lost 4 bases, V lost 1 base, and 4 bases had no gene match. In nucleotides, the CDR3 is TGTGCCAGCAGCTTAGGGGAGGGAAATTACAATGAGCAGTTCTTC. Amino acids: CASSLGEGNYNEQFF.

The chain couples TRBV18 to TRBJ1-2; 9 bases are shared with TRBD1. The junction had 5 bases not matched to a gene; V was cut back by 3 bases and J by 3 bases. This CDR3 has 15 amino acids. Germline V lookup: CDR1 KGHSH, CDR2 LQKENI. This CDR3 is CASSPRQGDYYGYTF. As DNA, the CDR3 is TGTGCCAGCTCACCCAGACAGGGGGACTACTATGGCTACACCTTC.

V and J are TRBV9 and TRBJ2-2; 8 bases align to TRBD1. V dropped 2 bases and J dropped 4; count of bases not matched to a gene: 7. This CDR3 has 16 amino acids. The germline gives CDR1 SGDLS, CDR2 YYNGEE. Written as DNA, the CDR3 is TGTGCCAGCAGCGTTACAGGGGGAAGTGTCACCGGGGAGCTGTTTTTT. Amino acids: CASSVTGGSVTGELFF.

By its share, this clone is medium-sized. The chain has TRBV6-1 and TRBJ1-4; D gene unclear. The CDR3 extends over 14 amino acids. The germline gives CDR1 MNHNS, CDR2 SASEGT. V lost 7 bases to trimming and J lost 4 bases, with 13 bases between them. CDR3 loop: CASTLGVDNEKLFF. DNA of the CDR3: TGTGCCAGCACTCTGGGAGTAGATAATGAAAAACTGTTTTTT.

The CDR3 DNA reads as TGCGCCAGCAGCCGGAACAGGGCCCCGGGGCCCCAGCATTTT. The encoded protein is CASSRNRAPGPQHF. The chain couples TRBV4-3 to TRBJ1-5, with a tentative D call TRBD1 (6 bases). CDR1 and CDR2 (germline): LGHNA, YSLEER. Trimming removed 4 bases at V and 9 bases at J, with 16 bases between. The CDR3 runs 14 residues.

The chain combines TRBV28 with TRBJ1-2; weak D call: TRBD1 (6 bases). From germline, CDR1 is MDHEN and CDR2 SYDVKM. Trimming took off 3 bases at V and 4 bases at J, with 18 bases between the two ends. CDR3 length: 16 residues. CDR3 DNA: TGTGCCAGCAGTTTTGGCGGGGGGCCTAGTCGCTATGGCTACACCTTC. Its protein is CASSFGGGPSRYGYTF.

The chain is built from TRBV4-3 and TRBJ2-5; D call uncertain. V gave up 4 bases and J gave up 5 bases, with 20 bases separating them. Germline V gene data show CDR1 as LGHNA and CDR2 as YSLEER. CDR3 length: 16 residues. CDR3 nucleotide sequence: TGCGCCAGCAGCCCTAAACCAAAAGGAGTCGCGGAGACCCAGTACTTC. Translating it yields CASSPKPKGVAETQYF.

The chain combines TRBV7-2 with TRBJ2-7; D unclear. Germline CDR1 and CDR2: SGHTA and FQGNSA. The CDR3 consists of 14 residues. The ends were cut back, 4 bases at V and 3 bases at J, with 13 bases in the middle. The DNA of the CDR3 is TGTGCCAGCAGCTCACCCCCGGGCATCTACGAGCAGTACTTC. Amino acids: CASSSPPGIYEQYF.

The V call is TRBV28, the J call TRBJ2-2; D is uncertain. CDR1 MDHEN and CDR2 SYDVKM come from the germline V gene. The V and J ends lost 5 bases and 7 bases respectively, with 8 bases between them. The CDR3 sequence is 12 residues long. CDR3 in DNA: TGTGCCAGCAGTCTCCTTGACGGGGAGCTGTTTTTT. Its protein product is CASSLLDGELFF.

V and J are TRBV6-1 and TRBJ1-1; D remains ambiguous. V was trimmed by 8 bases and J by 3 bases, leaving 13 bases between them. The germline V gene encodes CDR1 MNHNS and CDR2 SASEGT. This CDR3 has 13 amino acids. CDR3 sequence (DNA): TGTGCCAGCCGGTTTTTGTGGGACACTGAAGCTTTCTTT. Protein: CASRFLWDTEAFF.

This chain uses TRBV5-6 with TRBJ1-5, with 8 bases lining up with TRBD1. This CDR3 region has 17 residues. Germline V CDR1 and CDR2: SGHDT, YYEEEE. With 3 bases clipped from V and 5 bases from J, the junction kept 13 bases outside the gene matches. The DNA for the CDR3 is TGTGCCAGCAGCTCAAAGGGGGCAGGGGGCTACGATCAGCCCCAGCATTTT. Residues: CASSSKGAGGYDQPQHF.